The TCR beta chain described here comes from a study of blood T cell repertoires in COVID-19. Study processing details: Reference gene primer amplification gave nucleated cell count estimates. Libraries were prepared by immunoSEQ multiplex PCR; TCRdb keeps only in-frame clonotypes and omits some of them. V and J calls and clone size follow that table, whereas D and trimming were derived from the DNA. The sample records tens of thousands of clones, around four fifths being singletons. Germline CDR1 reads SGDLS; CDR2 reads YYNGEE. Deletions cut 2 bases from V and 5 bases from J, with 10 bases between. The CDR3 is 13 amino acids.

This clonotype originated in a man in his 70s with acute or convalescent COVID-19. The sequenced sample was peripheral blood. The genes are TRBV9 and TRBJ2-5; no clear D gene. The chain's CDR3 is CASSVAVDETQYF. The CDR3 DNA reads as TGTGCCAGCAGCGTGGCCGTTGATGAGACCCAGTACTTC.